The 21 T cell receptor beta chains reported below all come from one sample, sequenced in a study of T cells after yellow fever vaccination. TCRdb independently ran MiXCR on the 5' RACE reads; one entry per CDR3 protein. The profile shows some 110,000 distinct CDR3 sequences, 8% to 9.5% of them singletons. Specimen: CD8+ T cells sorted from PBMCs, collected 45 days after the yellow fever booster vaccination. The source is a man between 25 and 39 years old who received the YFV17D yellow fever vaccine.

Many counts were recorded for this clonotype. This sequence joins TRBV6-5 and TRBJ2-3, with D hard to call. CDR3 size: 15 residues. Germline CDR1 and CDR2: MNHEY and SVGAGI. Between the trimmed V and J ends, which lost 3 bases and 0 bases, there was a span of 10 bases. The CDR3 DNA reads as TGTGCCAGCAGTTATATCCCCAGGAGCACAGATACGCAGTATTTT. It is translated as CASSYIPRSTDTQYF.

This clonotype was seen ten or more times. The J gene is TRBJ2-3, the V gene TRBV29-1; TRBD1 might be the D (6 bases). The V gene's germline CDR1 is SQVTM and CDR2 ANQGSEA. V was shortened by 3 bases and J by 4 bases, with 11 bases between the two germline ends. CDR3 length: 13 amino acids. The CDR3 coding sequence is TGCAGCGTTGAGTACAGGGAACCAGATACGCAGTATTTT. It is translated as CSVEYREPDTQYF.

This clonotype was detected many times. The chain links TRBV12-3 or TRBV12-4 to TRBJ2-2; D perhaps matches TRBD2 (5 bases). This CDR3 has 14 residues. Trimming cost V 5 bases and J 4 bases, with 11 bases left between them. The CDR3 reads CASSTGLITGELFF. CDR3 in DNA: TGTGCCAGCAGTACCGGACTGATCACCGGGGAGCTGTTTTTT.

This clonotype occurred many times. The CDR3 protein is CASRAGSGTVYEQYF. CDR3 sequence (DNA): TGTGCCAGCAGGGCAGGTAGCGGGACGGTTTACGAGCAGTACTTC. The gene calls are TRBV2 and TRBJ2-7, with 8 bases aligning to TRBD2. J was trimmed by 4 bases and V by 6 bases; bases with no gene match: 11. CDR1 is SNHLY and CDR2 is FYNNEI in the germline V gene. The CDR3 is 15 amino acids.

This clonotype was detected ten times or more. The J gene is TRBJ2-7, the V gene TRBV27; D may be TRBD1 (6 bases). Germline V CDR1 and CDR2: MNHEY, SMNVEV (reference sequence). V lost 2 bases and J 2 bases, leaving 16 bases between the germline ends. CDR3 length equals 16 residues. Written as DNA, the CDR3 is TGTGCCAGCAGTTTAACTGACGCCAGGGGAACCTACGAGCAGTACTTC. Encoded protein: CASSLTDARGTYEQYF.

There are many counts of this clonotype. CDR3 region: CASSLLRVNEQFF. The CDR3 nucleotides read TGCGCCAGCAGCTTGCTACGGGTAAATGAGCAGTTCTTC. The rearrangement links TRBV5-1 to TRBJ2-1; D is unclear. CDR3 size: 13 residues. V was cut by 1 base and J by 7 bases, with 9 bases left in between. CDR1 SGHRS and CDR2 YFSETQ come from the germline V gene.

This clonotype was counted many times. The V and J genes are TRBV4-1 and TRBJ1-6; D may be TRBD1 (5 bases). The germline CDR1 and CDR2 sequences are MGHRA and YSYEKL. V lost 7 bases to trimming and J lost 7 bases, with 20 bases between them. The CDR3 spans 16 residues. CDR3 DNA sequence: TGCGCCAGCACACCCACCTCGGGGGGACTAAATTCACCCCTCCACTTT. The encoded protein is CASTPTSGGLNSPLHF.

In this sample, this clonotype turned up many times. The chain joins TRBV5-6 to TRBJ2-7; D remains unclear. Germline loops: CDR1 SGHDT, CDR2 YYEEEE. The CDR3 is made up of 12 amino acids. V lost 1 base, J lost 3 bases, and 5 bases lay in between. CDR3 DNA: TGTGCCAGCAGCTTGTCCTACTACGAGCAGTACTTC. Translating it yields CASSLSYYEQYF.

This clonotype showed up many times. Written as DNA, the CDR3 is TGTGCCTGGAGTGTACAGGGGAACGAGCAGTACTTC. Translated: CAWSVQGNEQYF. The V and J genes are TRBV30 and TRBJ2-7; 7 nucleotides align to TRBD1. The ends lost 0 bases at V and 5 bases at J; junction bases unmatched: 1. Per germline, CDR1 GTSNPN and CDR2 SVGIG (reference sequence). This CDR3 has 12 amino acids. The entire variable domain, with the rest obtained from reference TRBV30 and TRBJ2-7, is as follows: SQTIHQWPATLVQPVGSPLSLECTVEGTSNPNLYWYRQAAGRGLQLLFYSVGIGQISSEVPQNLSASRPQDRQFILSSKKLLLSDSGFYLCAWSVQGNEQYFGPGTRLTVT.

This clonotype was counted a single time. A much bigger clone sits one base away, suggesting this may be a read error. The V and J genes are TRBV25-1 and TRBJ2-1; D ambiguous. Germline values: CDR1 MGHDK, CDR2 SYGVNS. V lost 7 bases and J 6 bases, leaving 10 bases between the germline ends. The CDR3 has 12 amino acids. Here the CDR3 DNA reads TGTGCCAGCAAGAGTCGGACCAATGAGCAGTTCTTC. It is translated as CASKSRTNEQFF. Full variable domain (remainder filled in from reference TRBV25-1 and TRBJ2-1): EADIYQTPRYLVIGTGKKITLECSQTMGHDKMYWYQQDPGMELHLIHYSYGVNSTEKGDLSSESTVSRIRTEHFPLTLESARPSHTSQYLCASKSRTNEQFFGPGTRLTVL.

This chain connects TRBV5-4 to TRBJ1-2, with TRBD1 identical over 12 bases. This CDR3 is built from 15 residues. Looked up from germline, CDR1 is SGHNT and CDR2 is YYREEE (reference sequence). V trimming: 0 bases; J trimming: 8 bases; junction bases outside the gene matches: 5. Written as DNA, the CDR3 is TGTGCCAGCAGCTTGGAAAGGGACAGGGGGCGCGGCTACACCTTC. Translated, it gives CASSLERDRGRGYTF.

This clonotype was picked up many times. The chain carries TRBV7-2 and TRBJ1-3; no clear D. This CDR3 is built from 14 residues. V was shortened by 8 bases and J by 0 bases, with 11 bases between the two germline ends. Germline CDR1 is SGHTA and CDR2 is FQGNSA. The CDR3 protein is CASGGLDSGNTIYF. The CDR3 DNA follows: TGTGCCAGCGGTGGGCTGGACTCTGGAAACACCATATATTTT.

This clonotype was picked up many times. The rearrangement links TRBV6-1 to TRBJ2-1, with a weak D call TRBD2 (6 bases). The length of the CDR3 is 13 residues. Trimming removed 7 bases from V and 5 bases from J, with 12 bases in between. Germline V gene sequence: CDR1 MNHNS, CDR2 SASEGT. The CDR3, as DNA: TGTGCCAGCAAGGAGGGGCTCCACAATGAGCAGTTCTTC. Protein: CASKEGLHNEQFF.

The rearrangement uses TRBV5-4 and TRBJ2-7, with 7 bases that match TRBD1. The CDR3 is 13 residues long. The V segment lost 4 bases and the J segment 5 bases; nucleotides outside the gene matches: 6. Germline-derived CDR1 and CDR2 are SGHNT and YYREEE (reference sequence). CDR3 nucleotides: TGTGCCAGCAGCCTCAGGACAGGCAACGAGCAGTACTTC. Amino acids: CASSLRTGNEQYF.

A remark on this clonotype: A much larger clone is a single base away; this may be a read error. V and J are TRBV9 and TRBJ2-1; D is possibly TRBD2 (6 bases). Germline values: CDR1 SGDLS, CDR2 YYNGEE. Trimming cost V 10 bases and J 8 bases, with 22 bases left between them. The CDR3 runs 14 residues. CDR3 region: CAGTPGGALDEQFF. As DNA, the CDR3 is TGTGCCGGTACCCCCGGAGGGGCATTAGATGAGCAGTTCTTC.

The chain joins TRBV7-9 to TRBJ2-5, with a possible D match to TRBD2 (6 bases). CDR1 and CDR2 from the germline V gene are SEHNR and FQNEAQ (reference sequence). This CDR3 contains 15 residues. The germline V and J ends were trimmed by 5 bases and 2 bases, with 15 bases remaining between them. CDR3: CASSPAIRGQETQYF. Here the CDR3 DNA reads TGTGCCAGCAGCCCCGCGATCCGGGGGCAAGAGACCCAGTACTTC.

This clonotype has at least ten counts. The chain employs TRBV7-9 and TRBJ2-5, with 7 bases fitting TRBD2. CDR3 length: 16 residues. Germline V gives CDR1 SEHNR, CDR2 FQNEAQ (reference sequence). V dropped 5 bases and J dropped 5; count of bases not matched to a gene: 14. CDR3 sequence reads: CASSPPLPWGGETQYF. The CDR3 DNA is TGTGCCAGCAGCCCTCCCCTCCCATGGGGGGGGGAGACCCAGTACTTC.

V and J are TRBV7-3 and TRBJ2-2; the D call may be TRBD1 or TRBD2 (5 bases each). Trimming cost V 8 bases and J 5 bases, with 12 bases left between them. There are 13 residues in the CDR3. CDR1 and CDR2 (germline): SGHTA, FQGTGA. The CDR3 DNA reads TGTGCCAGCGGAGTTGGGGGAACCGGGGAGCTGTTTTTT. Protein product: CASGVGGTGELFF.

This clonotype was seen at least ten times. In nucleotides, the CDR3 is TGTGCCAGCAGTTTAGCCGGACTAGCGGGAGTTACTGAGCAGTTCTTC. Translating it yields CASSLAGLAGVTEQFF. This chain uses TRBV28 with TRBJ2-1, with 13 bases fitting TRBD2. Germline CDR1 and CDR2: MDHEN and SYDVKM. Trimming cost V 2 bases and J 9 bases; bases outside gene matches: 7. The CDR3 sequence is 16 residues long.

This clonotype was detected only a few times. The CDR3 bases are TGTGCCTGGAGTAGTGGGAGTAGCACAGATACGCAGTATTTT. This codes for CAWSSGSSTDTQYF. The V call is TRBV30, the J call TRBJ2-3; TRBD2 might be the D (5 bases). The V gene's germline CDR1 is GTSNPN and CDR2 SVGIG (reference sequence). The CDR3 is 14 residues long. Between the trimmed V and J ends, which lost 2 bases and 0 bases, there was a span of 9 bases.

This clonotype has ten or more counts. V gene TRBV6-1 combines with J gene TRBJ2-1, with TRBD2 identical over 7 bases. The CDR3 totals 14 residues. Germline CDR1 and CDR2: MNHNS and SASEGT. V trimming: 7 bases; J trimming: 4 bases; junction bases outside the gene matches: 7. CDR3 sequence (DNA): TGTGCCAGCATGGCGGGAGAGGCTTACAATGAGCAGTTCTTC. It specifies CASMAGEAYNEQFF.